These T cell receptor beta chains were read from a single sample in a study of identical twins. TCRdb ran MiXCR on the 5' RACE reads and lists one entry per CDR3 protein. The data show 400,000 to 500,000 distinct CDR3 sequences, around 20% seen once. Sample: naive T cells sorted from blood. Receptors were obtained from a man aged 45 to 65 in good health. The CDR3 runs from the conserved cysteine through the conserved F or W. D genes are given only for firm matches. A clone size is listed for some rows: how often the clone was seen (once, few, many), or a class if it is expanded.

CASRGGPNTGELFF,TGTGCCAGCAGGGGCGGACCGAACACCGGGGAGCTGTTTTTT,few,-,TRBJ2-2,TRBV4-2
CASSFIAWGDTSPLHF,TGTGCCAGCAGCTTCATCGCCTGGGGGGATACTTCACCCCTCCACTTT,few,-,TRBJ1-6,TRBV11-2
CASSYSAGPNEQFF,TGTGCCAGCAGTTACTCGGCCGGGCCTAATGAGCAGTTCTTC,few,-,TRBJ2-1,TRBV6-2/TRBV6-3
CASSLEGDPLATDTQYF,TGCGCCAGCAGCTTGGAGGGAGACCCGCTCGCCACAGATACGCAGTATTTT,-,-,TRBJ2-3,TRBV5-1
CASSLAAGRDQPQHF,TGTGCCAGCAGCTTGGCCGCGGGCAGGGATCAGCCCCAGCATTTT,many,-,TRBJ1-5,TRBV5-5
CASSKAPDRVRFF,TGTGCCAGCAGCAAAGCCCCCGACAGGGTACGGTTCTTC,few,-,TRBJ2-1,TRBV21-1
CASRLDLSETQYF,TGCGCCAGCAGATTGGACTTGTCGGAGACCCAGTACTTC,many,-,TRBJ2-5,TRBV5-1
CASGSHGTGRGSNQPQHF,TGTGCCAGTGGAAGCCATGGGACAGGGAGGGGGAGCAATCAGCCCCAGCATTTT,many,TRBD1,TRBJ1-5,TRBV19
CASSPSTGTGRMIYGYTF,TGTGCCAGCAGTCCCTCGACCGGGACAGGAAGAATGATTTATGGCTACACCTTC,-,TRBD1,TRBJ1-2,TRBV28
CATSRDRVAGGRGTDTQYF,TGTGCCACCAGCAGAGATCGGGTAGCGGGAGGCCGAGGCACAGATACGCAGTATTTT,few,TRBD2,TRBJ2-3,TRBV15